The present entry profiles one T cell receptor beta chain with its context. This clonotype appeared a few times. Its antigen specificity is not known. The input lacks base qualities; no much larger clone sits a single base away. The method was 5' RACE. TCRdb names NextSeq 500 as the instrument used. The TCR library protocol attached a unique molecular identifier to each TCR cDNA molecule to allow correction of PCR and sequencing errors. In the original analysis: TCR identification, UMI-based error correction and CDR3 extraction were performed with Decombinator tools. TCRs above a frequency of 2 per 1,000, corresponding to the top 1% of the tumor frequency distribution, were defined as expanded. Renyi diversity was computed with the R vegan package after each repertoire had been subsampled 100 times to 5,000 TCRs. CDR3 similarity networks were built from amino acid triplet string-kernel similarity, connecting CDR3s with pairwise similarity above 0.82. TCRdb reprocessing: public reads trimmed at Q25 with fastp, clones called with MiXCR, in-frame beta chains kept. Merged by CDR3 protein, the rows form single entries marked with the most common genes and DNA. The V and J calls follow TCRdb's processing rather than the paper's. This sample holds some 40,000 distinct CDR3 sequences; roughly 5.4% were observed only once. Approximately 25% of the sample is held by the ten biggest clonotypes.

The data derive from a study of spatial heterogeneity in lung cancer (dated by TCRdb to the late 2010s). The study in broad terms: More beta-chain than alpha-chain transcripts were consistently detected, likely reflecting higher beta-chain transcript abundance. The study linked features of the TCR repertoire to counts of nonsynonymous mutations, which were determined by whole-exome sequencing of tumor tissue. In the raw uncorrected reads, each unique combination of TCR and UMI appeared more than ten times on average. TCR alpha and beta repertoires were quantitatively compared across multiple tumor regions, matched nontumor lung and blood in non-small cell lung cancer. At surgery, over 200 tumor regions, around 67 matched nontumor lung samples and 56 PBMC samples were TCR-sequenced for both alpha and beta chains. What the work shows at the level of the full study, not this receptor alone: Confirming at a functional level the hypothesis that regional TCRs recognize regional mutations was considered to require additional single-cell paired TCR alpha and beta sequencing. Ubiquitous expanded tumor TCRs were found in blood more often at tumor resection than at routine follow-up.

The CDR3, cysteine through phenylalanine, is 15 amino acids long. The kept DNA is CDR3 alone, 45 bases in frame from the first base. Sequences MNHEY (CDR1) and SVGEGT (CDR2) are obtained from the germline V gene. V is cut by 6 bases and J by 0 bases, and the space between the germline ends is 12 bases. This specimen's time point label, interpreted: sample taken at primary tumor resection. The donors were 60 to 80 patients from the lung TRACERx cohort who had early-stage, untreated non-small cell lung cancer. For TCR sequencing, whole RNA was extracted from tumor and nontumor lung tissue, or from cryopreserved PBMC samples, and no cell sorting was done. Only patients with enough RNA available from two or more tumor regions were chosen for TCR sequencing.

This sequence was found in a female donor with early-stage non-small cell lung cancer. Recombination joined TRBV6-2 or TRBV6-3 with TRBJ1-5; the D gene lacks a confident call. The source was PBMCs, collected at surgery. The DNA sequence is given as TGTGCCAGCAGGTCGGACGGATCTAGCAATCAGCCCCAGCATTTT. Its protein is CASRSDGSSNQPQHF.